The clone carrying this T cell receptor (beta chain) was detected only a few times. The data were taken from a study of T cells after yellow fever vaccination. This CDR3 spans 15 amino acids. V was pared by 5 bases and J by 0 bases, with 13 bases between. Germline V gene sequence: CDR1 SGHTA, CDR2 FQGNSA. Template switching with 5'RACE generated the TCR cDNA and added a universal primer site and UMIs. TCRdb itself ran the 5' RACE reads through MiXCR, one entry per CDR3 protein. The data show roughly 250,000 distinct CDR3 sequences, over 10% seen once. The TCR was taken from a man aged 25-45 years who received the YFV17D yellow fever vaccine. Specimen: CD4+ T cells sorted from PBMCs, collected 45 days after the yellow fever booster vaccination. The chain uses TRBV7-2 and TRBJ1-1, with D uncertain. The CDR3 reads CASSHPRHMNTEAFF. In DNA, the CDR3 is TGTGCCAGCAGCCATCCCAGACACATGAACACTGAAGCTTTCTTT.